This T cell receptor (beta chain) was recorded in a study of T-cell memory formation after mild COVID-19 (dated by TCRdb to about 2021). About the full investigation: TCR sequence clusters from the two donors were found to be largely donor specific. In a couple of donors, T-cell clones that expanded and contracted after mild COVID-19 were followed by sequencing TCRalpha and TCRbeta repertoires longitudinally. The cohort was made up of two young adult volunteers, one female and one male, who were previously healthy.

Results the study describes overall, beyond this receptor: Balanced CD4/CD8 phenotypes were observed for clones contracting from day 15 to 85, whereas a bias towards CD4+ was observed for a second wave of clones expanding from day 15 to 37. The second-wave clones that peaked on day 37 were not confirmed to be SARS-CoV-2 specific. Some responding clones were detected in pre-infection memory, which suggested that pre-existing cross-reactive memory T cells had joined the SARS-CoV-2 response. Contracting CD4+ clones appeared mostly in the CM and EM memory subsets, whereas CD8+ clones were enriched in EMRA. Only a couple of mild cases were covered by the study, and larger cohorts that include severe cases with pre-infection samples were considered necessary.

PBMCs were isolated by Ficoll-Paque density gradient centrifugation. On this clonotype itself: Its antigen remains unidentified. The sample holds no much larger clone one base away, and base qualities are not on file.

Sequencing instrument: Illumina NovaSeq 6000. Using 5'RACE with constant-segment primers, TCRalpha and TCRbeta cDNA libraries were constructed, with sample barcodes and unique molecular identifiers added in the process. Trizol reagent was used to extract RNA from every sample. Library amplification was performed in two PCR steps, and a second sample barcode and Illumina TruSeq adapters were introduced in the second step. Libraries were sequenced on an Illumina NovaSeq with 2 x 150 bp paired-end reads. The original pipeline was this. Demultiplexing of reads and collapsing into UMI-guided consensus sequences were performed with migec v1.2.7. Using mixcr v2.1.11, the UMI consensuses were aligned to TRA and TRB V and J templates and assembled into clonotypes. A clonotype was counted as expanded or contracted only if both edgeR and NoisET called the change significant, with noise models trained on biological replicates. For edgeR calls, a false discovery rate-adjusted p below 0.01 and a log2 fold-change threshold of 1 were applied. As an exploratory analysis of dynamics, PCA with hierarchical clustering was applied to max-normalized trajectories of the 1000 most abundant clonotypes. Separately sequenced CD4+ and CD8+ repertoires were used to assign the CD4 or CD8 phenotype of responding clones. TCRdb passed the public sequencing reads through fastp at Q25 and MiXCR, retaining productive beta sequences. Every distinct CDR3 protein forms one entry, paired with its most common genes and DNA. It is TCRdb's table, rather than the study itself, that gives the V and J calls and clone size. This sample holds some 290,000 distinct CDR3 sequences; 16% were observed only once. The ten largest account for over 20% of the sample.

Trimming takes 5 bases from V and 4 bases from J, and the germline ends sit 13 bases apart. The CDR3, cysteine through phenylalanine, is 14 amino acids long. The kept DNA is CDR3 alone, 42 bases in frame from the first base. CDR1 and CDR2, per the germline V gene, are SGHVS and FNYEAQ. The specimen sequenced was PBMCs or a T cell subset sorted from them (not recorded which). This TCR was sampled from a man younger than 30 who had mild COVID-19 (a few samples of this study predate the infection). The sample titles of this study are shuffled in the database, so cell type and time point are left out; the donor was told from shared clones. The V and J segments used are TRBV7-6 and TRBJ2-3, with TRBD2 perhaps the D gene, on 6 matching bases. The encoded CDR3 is CASSRGLSPDTQYF. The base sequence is TGTGCCAGCAGCCGAGGACTATCCCCAGATACGCAGTATTTT. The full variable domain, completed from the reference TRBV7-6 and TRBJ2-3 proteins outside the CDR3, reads GAGVSQSPRYKVTKRGQDVALRCDPISGHVSLYWYRQALGQGPEFLTYFNYEAQQDKSGLPNDRFSAERPEGSISTLTIQRTEQRDSAMYRCASSRGLSPDTQYFGPGTRLTVL.